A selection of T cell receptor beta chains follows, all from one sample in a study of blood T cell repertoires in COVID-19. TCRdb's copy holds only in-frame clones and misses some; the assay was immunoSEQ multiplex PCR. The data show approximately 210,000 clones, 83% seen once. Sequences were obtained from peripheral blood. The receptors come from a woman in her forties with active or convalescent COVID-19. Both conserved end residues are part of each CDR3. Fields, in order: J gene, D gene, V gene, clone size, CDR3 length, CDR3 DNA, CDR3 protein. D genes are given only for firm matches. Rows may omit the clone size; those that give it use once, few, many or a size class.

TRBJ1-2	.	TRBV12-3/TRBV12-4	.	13	TGTGCCAGCAGTTTAGTCCAGGTTGGGGGCTACACCTTC	CASSLVQVGGYTF
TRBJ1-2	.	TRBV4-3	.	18	TGCGCCAGCAGCCAAGAGGCTGGACATGGAATCCTTAACTATGGCTACACCTTC	CASSQEAGHGILNYGYTF
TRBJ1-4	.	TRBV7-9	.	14	TGTGCCAGCAGCGACCAGGGATTAGAAGAAAAACTGTTTTTT	CASSDQGLEEKLFF
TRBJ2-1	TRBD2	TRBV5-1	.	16	TGCGCCAGCAGCTCCCGAGTAGCGGGAGGACAGAATGAGCAGTTCTTC	CASSSRVAGGQNEQFF
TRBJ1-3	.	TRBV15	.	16	TGTGCCACCAGCAGAAAATGGACTGGCTCTGGAAACACCATATATTTT	CATSRKWTGSGNTIYF
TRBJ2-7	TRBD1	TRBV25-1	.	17	TGTGCCAGCAGTGAATATTCCAGTAGGGGGCTTTCCTACGAGCAGTACTTC	CASSEYSSRGLSYEQYF
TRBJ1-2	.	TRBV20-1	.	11	TGCAGTGTCTGGGACACCTATGGCTACACCTTC	CSVWDTYGYTF
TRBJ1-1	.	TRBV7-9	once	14	TGTGCCAGCAGCCTGGGACAAGTGAGCACTGAAGCTTTCTTT	CASSLGQVSTEAFF
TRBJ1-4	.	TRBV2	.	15	TGTGCCAGCAGGCCCGACTCAACAACTAATGAAAAACTGTTTTTT	CASRPDSTTNEKLFF
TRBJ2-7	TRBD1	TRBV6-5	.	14	TGTGCCAGCAGTTACGGGACAGGGCGGTACGAGCAGTACTTC	CASSYGTGRYEQYF
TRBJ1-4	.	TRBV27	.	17	TGTGCCAGCGAAAGTGGACCGGAGGGGTCACAAAATGAAAAACTGTTTTTT	CASESGPEGSQNEKLFF
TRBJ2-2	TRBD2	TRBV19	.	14	TGTGCCAGTAGTATGGGACTAGCTACCGGGGAGCTGTTTTTT	CASSMGLATGELFF
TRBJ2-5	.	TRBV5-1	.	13	TGCGCCAGCAGCTTTGAGGGAAGGGAGACCCAGTACTTC	CASSFEGRETQYF
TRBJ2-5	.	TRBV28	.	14	TGTGCCAGCAGTTCCTCACAGCGGTTCGGGACCCAGTACTTC	CASSSSQRFGTQYF
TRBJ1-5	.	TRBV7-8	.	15	TGTGCCAGCAGCCTCCCCCCGGGGAGCAATCAGCCCCAGCATTTT	CASSLPPGSNQPQHF
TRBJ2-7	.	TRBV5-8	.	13	TGTGCCAGCAGCTTGGGGGGGCCTTACGAGCAGTACTTC	CASSLGGPYEQYF
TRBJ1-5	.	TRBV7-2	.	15	TGTGCCAGCAGCTTAGACCCCGGGGGCAATCAGCCCCAGCATTTT	CASSLDPGGNQPQHF
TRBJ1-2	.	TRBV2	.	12	TGTGCCAGCAGTGTACAGTCCTATGGCTACACCTTC	CASSVQSYGYTF
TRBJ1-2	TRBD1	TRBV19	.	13	TGTGCCAGTAGTCTCGACAGGGTCGGTGGCTACACCTTC	CASSLDRVGGYTF
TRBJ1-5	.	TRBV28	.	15	TGTGCCAGCACCCCTACAGGGTATAGCAATCAGCCCCAGCATTTT	CASTPTGYSNQPQHF
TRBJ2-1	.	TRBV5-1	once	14	TGCGCCAGCACTCTGGACGTGGGGCTTGATGAGCAGTTCTTC	CASTLDVGLDEQFF
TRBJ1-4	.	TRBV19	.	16	TGTGCCAGTAGTATCCAACCACAGGCAACTAATGAAAAACTGTTTTTT	CASSIQPQATNEKLFF
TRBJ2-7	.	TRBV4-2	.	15	TGTGCCAGCAGCCACGGTGACTTTAGCTCCTACGAGCAGTACTTC	CASSHGDFSSYEQYF
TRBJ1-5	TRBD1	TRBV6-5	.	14	TGTGCCAGCTCAGGACCAGGGGGCGATCAGCCCCAGCATTTT	CASSGPGGDQPQHF
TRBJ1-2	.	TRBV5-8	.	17	TGTGCCAGCAGCCCAGGGGAGACCGATCCGGGTGTATATGGCTACACCTTC	CASSPGETDPGVYGYTF
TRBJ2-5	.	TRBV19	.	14	TGTGCCAGTAGTATGGGGCCAGGGGCGGAGACCCAGTACTTC	CASSMGPGAETQYF
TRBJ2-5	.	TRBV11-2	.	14	TGTGCCAGCACCCCAACAGGGCTTCAAGAGACCCAGTACTTC	CASTPTGLQETQYF
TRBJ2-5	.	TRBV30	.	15	TGTGCCTGGAGTCTCTCGCACCTCCGGGGAGAGACCCAGTACTTC	CAWSLSHLRGETQYF
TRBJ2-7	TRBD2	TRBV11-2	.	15	TGTGCCAGCAGCTTCCAGCGGGGGGGATACTACGAGCAGTACTTC	CASSFQRGGYYEQYF
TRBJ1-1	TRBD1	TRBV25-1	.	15	TGTGCCAGTAACGACACCCGACAGGGATGGACTGAAGCTTTCTTT	CASNDTRQGWTEAFF
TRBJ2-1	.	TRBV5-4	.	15	TGTGCCAGCAGCGATCCGGTCGGGGGCTACAATGAGCAGTTCTTC	CASSDPVGGYNEQFF
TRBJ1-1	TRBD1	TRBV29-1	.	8	TGCAGCGTTCCGGACAGGGACTTT	CSVPDRDF
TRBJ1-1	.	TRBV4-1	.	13	TGCGCCAGCAGCCAAGGGCAGAACACTGAAGCTTTCTTT	CASSQGQNTEAFF
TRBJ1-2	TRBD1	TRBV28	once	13	TGTGCCAGCAGTTTGGGACAGCTCTATGGCTACACCTTC	CASSLGQLYGYTF
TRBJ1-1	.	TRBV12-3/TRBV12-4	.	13	TGTGCCAGCAGACCGGGACAGAACACTGAAGCTTTCTTT	CASRPGQNTEAFF
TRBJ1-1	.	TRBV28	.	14	TGTGCCAGCAGTTTGTCGACAGGGAACACTGAAGCTTTCTTT	CASSLSTGNTEAFF
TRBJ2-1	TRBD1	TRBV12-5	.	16	TGTGCTAGTGGCCGGACCCCGGGACAGGGATACAATGAGCAGTTCTTC	CASGRTPGQGYNEQFF
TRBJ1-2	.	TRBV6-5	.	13	TGTGCCAGCAGTTACTCGGTAACATATGGCTACACCTTC	CASSYSVTYGYTF
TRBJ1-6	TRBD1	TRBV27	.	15	TGTGCCAGCAGCCAAGACAGGGCCGGCCATTCACCCCTCCACTTT	CASSQDRAGHSPLHF
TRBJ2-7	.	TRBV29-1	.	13	TGCAGCGTTGGGTCAAACAGGGACTACGAGCAGTACTTC	CSVGSNRDYEQYF
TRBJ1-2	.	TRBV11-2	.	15	TGTGCCACCCGATTCAATCAGGGGTATAAGGATGGCTACACCTTC	CATRFNQGYKDGYTF
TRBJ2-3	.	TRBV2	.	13	TGTGCCAGCAGGGGGCTGGAGACAGATACGCAGTATTTT	CASRGLETDTQYF
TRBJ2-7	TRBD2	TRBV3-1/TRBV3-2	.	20	TGTGCCAGCAGCCAAGAGTGGTCCTATTCGCAGCGGGGGAGCTCCTACGAGCAGTACTTC	CASSQEWSYSQRGSSYEQYF
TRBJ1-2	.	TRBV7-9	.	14	TGTGCCAGCAGCTTAGCGTCACACAGTCATGGCTACACCTTC	CASSLASHSHGYTF
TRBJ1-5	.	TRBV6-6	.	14	TGTGCCAGCAGCCCTCGGACAACCAGGCAGCCCCAGCATTTT	CASSPRTTRQPQHF
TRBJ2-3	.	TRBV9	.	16	TGTGCCAGCAGCGTCGGTGCGGGCCGTAGCACAGATACGCAGTATTTT	CASSVGAGRSTDTQYF
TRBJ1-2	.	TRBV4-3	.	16	TGCGCCAGCAGCCCAAGGGCGGCCGGGATCAACTATGGCTACACCTTC	CASSPRAAGINYGYTF
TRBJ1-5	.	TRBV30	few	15	TGTGCCTGGAGTGTACCGGCGGATAGCAATCAGCCCCAGCATTTT	CAWSVPADSNQPQHF
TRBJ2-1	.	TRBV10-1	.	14	TGCGCCAGCTTTCGACACAGGGTCCACAATGAGCAGTTCTTC	CASFRHRVHNEQFF
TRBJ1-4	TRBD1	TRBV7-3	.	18	TGTGCCAGCAGCCAACATCGTGGACAGGGTCGGGCTAATGAAAAACTGTTTTTT	CASSQHRGQGRANEKLFF
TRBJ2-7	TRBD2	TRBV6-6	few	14	TGTGCCAGCAGTGCCCGCGGGGGGAGCTACGAGCAGTACTTC	CASSARGGSYEQYF
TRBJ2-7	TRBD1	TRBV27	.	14	TGTGCCAGCAGGCCCTCAGGGGGCATCTACGAGCAGTACTTC	CASRPSGGIYEQYF
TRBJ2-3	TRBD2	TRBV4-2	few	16	TGTGCCAGCAGCCAAGGCTGGACTAGCGCCCAAGATACGCAGTATTTT	CASSQGWTSAQDTQYF